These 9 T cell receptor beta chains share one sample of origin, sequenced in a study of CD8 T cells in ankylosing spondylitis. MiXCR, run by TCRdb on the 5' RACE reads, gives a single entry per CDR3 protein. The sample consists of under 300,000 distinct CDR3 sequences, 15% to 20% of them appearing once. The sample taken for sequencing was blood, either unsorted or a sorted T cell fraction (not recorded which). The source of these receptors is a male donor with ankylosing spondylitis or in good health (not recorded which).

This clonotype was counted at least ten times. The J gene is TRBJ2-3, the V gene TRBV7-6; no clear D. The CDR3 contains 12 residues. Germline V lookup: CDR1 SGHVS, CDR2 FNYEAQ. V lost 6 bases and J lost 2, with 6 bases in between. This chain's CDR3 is CASSYDTDTQYF. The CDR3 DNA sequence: TGTGCCAGCAGTTACGACACAGATACGCAGTATTTT.

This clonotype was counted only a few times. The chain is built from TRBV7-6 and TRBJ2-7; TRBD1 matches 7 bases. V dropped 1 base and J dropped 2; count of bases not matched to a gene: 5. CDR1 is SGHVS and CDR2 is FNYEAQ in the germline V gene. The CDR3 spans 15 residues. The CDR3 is CASSLGEGAPYEQYF. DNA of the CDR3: TGTGCCAGCAGCTTAGGAGAGGGGGCTCCCTACGAGCAGTACTTC.

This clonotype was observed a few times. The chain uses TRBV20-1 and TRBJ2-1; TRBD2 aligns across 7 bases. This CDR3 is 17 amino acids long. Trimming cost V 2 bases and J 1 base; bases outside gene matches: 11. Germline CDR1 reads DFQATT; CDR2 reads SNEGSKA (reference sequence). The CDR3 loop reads CSARPGLWEGSYNEQFF. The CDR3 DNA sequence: TGCAGTGCTAGACCAGGACTTTGGGAGGGGTCCTACAATGAGCAGTTCTTC.

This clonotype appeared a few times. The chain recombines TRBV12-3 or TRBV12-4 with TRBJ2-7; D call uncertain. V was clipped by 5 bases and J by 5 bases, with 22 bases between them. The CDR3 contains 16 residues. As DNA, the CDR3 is TGTGCCAGCAGTCCAACCTTAAGTTCAGCTATCCACGAGCAGTACTTC. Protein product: CASSPTLSSAIHEQYF.

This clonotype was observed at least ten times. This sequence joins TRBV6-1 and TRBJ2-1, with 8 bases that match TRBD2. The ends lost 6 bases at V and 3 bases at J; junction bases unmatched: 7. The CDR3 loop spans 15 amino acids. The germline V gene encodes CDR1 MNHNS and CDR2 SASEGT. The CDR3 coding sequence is TGTGCCAGCAGCCCCGGGACTAGGATCTACAATGAGCAGTTCTTC. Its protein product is CASSPGTRIYNEQFF.

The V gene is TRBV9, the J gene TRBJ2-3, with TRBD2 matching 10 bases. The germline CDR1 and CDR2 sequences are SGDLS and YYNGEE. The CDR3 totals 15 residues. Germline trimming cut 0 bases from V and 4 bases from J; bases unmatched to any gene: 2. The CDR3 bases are TGTGCCAGCAGCGTAGCAGCGGGAGGGCCAGATACGCAGTATTTT. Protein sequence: CASSVAAGGPDTQYF.

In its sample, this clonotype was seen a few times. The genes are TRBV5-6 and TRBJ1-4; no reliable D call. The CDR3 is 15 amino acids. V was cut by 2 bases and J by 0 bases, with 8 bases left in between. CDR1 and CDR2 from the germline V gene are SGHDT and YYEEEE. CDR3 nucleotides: TGTGCCAGCAGCTTCTGGCCAGCAACTAATGAAAAACTGTTTTTT. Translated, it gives CASSFWPATNEKLFF.

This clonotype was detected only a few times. The CDR3 bases are TGTGCCAGCAGCTCTTATAGGACAAACACCGGGGAGCTGTTTTTT. Protein: CASSSYRTNTGELFF. V is TRBV7-9 and J is TRBJ2-2; weak D call: TRBD1 (5 bases). The CDR3 runs to 15 residues. V was trimmed by 4 bases and J by 2 bases, leaving 11 bases between them. Germline-derived CDR1 and CDR2 are SEHNR and FQNEAQ (reference sequence).

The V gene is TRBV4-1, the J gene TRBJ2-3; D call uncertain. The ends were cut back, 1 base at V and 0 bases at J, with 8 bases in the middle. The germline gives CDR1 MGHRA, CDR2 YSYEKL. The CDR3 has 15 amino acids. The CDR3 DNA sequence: TGCGCCAGCAGCCAAGTACTACAGAGCACAGATACGCAGTATTTT. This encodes CASSQVLQSTDTQYF.